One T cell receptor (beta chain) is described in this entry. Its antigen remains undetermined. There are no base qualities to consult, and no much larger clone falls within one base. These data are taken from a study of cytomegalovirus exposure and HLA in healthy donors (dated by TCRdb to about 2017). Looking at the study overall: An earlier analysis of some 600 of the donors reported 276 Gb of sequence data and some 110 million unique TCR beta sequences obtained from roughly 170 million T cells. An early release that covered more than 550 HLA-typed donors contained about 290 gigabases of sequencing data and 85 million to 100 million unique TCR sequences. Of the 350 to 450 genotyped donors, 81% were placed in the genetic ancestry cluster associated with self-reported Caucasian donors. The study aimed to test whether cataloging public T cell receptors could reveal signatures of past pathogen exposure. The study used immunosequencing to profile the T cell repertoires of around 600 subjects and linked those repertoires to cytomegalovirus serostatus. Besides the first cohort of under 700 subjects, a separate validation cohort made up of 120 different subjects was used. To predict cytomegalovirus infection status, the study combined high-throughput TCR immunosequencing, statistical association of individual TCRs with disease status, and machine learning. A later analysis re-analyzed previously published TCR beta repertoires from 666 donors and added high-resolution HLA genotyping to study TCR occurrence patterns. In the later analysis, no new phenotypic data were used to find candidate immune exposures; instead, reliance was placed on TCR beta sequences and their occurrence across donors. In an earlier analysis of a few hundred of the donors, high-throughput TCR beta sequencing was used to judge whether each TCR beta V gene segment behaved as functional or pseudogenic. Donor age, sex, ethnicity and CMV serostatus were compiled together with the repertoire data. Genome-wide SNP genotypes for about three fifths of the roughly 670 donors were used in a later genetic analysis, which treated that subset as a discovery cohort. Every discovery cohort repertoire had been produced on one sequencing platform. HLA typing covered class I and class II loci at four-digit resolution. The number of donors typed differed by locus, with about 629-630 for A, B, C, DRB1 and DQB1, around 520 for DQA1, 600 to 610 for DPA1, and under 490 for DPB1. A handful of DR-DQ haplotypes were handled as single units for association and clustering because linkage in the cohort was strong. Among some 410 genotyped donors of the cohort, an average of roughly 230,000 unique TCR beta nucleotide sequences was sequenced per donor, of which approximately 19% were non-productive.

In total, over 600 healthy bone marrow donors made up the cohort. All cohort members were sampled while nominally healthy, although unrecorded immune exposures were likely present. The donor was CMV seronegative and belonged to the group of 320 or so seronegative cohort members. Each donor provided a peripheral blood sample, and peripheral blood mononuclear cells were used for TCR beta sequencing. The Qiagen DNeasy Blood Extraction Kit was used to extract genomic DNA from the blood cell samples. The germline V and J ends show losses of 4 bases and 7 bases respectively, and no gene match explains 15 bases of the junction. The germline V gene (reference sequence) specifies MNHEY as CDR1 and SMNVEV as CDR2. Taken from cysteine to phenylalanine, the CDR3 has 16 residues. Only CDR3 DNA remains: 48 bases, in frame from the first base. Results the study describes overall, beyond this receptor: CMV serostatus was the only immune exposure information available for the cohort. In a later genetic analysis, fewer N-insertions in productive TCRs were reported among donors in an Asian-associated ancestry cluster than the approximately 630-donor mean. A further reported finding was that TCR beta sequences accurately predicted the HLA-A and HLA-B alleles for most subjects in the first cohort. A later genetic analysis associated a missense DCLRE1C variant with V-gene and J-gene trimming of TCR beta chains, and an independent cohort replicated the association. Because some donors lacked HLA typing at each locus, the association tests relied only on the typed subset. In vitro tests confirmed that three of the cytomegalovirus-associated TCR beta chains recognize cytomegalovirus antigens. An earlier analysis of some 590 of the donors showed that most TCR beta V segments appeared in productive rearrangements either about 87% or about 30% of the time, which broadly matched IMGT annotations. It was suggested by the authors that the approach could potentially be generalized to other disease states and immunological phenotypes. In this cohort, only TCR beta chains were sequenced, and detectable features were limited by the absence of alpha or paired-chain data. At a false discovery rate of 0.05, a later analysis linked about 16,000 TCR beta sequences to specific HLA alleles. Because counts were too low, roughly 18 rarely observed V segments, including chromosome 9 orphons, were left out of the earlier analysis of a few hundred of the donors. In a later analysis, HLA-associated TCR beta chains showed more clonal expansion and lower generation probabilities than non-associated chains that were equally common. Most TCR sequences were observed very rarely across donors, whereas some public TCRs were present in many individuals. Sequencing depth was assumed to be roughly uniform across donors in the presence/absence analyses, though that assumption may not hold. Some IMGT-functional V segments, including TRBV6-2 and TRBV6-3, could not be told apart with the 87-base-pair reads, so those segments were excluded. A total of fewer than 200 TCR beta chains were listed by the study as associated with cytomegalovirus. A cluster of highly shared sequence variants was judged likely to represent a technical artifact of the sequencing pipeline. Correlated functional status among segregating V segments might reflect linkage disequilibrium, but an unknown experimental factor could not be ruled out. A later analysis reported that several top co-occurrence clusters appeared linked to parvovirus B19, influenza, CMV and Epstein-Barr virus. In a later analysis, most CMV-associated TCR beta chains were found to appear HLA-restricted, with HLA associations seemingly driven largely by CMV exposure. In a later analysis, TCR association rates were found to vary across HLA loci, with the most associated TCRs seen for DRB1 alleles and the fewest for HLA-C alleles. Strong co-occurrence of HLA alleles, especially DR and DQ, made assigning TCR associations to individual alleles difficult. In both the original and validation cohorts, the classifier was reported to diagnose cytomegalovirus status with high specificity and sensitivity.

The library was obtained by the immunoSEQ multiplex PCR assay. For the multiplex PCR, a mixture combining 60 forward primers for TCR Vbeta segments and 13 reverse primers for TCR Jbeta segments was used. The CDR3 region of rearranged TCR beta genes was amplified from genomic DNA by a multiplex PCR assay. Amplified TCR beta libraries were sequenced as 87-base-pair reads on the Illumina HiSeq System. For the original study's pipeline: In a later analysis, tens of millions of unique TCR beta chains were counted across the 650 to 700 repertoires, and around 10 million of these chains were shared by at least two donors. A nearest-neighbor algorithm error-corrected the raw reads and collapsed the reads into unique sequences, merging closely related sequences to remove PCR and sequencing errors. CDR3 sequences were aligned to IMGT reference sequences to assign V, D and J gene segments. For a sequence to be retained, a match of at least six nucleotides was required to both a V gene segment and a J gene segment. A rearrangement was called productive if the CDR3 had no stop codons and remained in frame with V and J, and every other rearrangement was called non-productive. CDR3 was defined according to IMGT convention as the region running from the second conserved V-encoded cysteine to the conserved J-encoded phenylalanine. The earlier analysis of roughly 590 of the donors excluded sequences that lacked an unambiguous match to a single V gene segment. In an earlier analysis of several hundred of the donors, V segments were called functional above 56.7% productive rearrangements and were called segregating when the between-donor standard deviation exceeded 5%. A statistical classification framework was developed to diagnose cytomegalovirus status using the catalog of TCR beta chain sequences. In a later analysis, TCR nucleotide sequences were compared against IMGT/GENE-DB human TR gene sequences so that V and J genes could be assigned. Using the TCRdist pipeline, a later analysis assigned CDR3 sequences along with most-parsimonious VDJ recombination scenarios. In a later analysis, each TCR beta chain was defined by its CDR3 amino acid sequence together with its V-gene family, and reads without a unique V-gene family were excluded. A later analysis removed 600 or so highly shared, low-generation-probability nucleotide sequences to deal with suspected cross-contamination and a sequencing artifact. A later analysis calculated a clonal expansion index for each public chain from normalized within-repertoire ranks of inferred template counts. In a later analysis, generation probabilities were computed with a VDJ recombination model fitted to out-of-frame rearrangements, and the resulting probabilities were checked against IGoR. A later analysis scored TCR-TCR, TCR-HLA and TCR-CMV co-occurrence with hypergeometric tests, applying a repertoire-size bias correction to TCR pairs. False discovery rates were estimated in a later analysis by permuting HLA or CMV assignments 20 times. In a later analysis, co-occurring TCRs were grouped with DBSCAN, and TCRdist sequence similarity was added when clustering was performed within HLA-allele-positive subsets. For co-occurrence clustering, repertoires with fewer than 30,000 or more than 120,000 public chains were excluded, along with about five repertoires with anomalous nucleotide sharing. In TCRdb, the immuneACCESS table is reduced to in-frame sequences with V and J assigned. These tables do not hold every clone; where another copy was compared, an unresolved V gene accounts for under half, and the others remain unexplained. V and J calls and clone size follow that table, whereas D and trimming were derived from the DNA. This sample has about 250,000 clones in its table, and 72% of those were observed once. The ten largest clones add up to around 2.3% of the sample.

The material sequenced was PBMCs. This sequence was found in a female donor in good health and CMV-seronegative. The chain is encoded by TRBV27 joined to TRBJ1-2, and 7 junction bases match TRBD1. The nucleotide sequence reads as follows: TGTGCCAGCAGTTCCATGCGGACAGGTTCGGTCTCTGGCTACACCTTC. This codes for CASSSMRTGSVSGYTF.